This TCR beta chain is drawn from a study of early T cells in non-severe SARS-CoV-2 infection. At the level of the study: Chains were unpaired, as sequencing was done on bulk RNA from unsorted whole blood. Study-wide findings and caveats: CD4 and private specificities were missed by VDJdb matching, which favored anti-spike CD8 responses.

Germline V gene sequence: CDR1 MDHEN, CDR2 SYDVKM. V shed 1 base and J 4 bases; nucleotides not matched to a gene: 5. This CDR3 region has 16 residues. Attachment of unique molecular identifiers was made to individual cDNA molecules. TCRdb redid the calling of the 5' RACE reads with MiXCR, one entry per CDR3 protein. Among tens of thousands of distinct CDR3 sequences, more than 12% were seen once, and the ten largest hold roughly 4%. As concerns this clonotype: What it binds is not known.

The chain has TRBV28 and TRBJ2-4; 9 positions agree with TRBD1. The input for sequencing was whole blood, taken at baseline. The clonotype comes from an adult who was a healthcare worker with PCR-confirmed SARS-CoV-2 infection or an uninfected control (not recorded which). CDR3 sequence reads: CASSLLGTGTKNIQYF. In nucleotides, the CDR3 is TGTGCCAGCAGTTTATTGGGGACAGGGACTAAAAACATTCAGTACTTC.